This T cell receptor beta chain was sequenced in a study of blood T cells in healthy people across ages. Points from the study as a whole: With age, beta diversity per million T cells declined roughly linearly, significantly by 30 to 40.

Germline V lookup: CDR1 SGHTA, CDR2 FQGNSA. V shed 1 base and J shed 6 bases, with 16 bases lying between them. The CDR3 is 16 amino acids. Then a second PCR, running roughly 6 to 11 cycles, was carried out with a sample-barcoded 5' primer and a J-beta primer mix. There were at least 2.5 million CDR3-containing paired-end reads obtained from each sample. TCRdb re-called the 5' RACE reads with MiXCR, one entry per CDR3 protein. The sample carries some 900,000 distinct CDR3 sequences, about 28% recorded once. Extraction of total RNA produced a minimum of 5.5 micrograms from each sample. To note about this clonotype: Its specificity is unknown.

V usage is TRBV7-2 and J usage is TRBJ1-5; D is possibly TRBD1 (6 bases). The receptor comes from an elderly woman in good health. Material: blood. This CDR3 is CASSLGGQLQGQPQHF. The CDR3 DNA reads as TGTGCCAGCAGCTTAGGAGGACAGTTGCAGGGTCAGCCCCAGCATTTT.